The rows below give T cell receptor beta chains drawn from one sample of a study of graft-versus-host responses after intestinal transplantation. This table comes from immunoSEQ multiplex PCR, and its TCRdb copy is limited to in-frame clones, with some not included. Of about 88,000 clones listed, about nine tenths were seen once; the top ten hold 0.11%. Antigens of these TCRs are unknown. This specimen was unstimulated CD4+ T cells sorted from spleen or lymph node cells, taken before intestinal transplant. These receptor sequences come from a human donor who received an intestinal transplant. Each CDR3 is given with its conserved first and last residue. A D gene is named only where the DNA matches it firmly. The listing skips clone size in some rows; elsewhere it reads once, few, many or a size class.

>TRBJ1-5|.|TRBV4-2|15|.
CASSQEGGRVQPQHF
TGTGCCAGCAGCCAAGAGGGGGGTAGGGTTCAGCCCCAGCATTTT
>TRBJ1-3|.|TRBV7-8|16|.
CASSRGGVSSGNTIYF
TGTGCCAGCAGCCGGGGGGGCGTAAGCTCTGGAAACACCATATATTTT
>TRBJ2-3|.|TRBV21-1|16|.
CASSDPDRICLSAQYF
TGTGCCAGCAGCGACCCGGACAGAATTTGCCTTAGTGCGCAGTATTTT
>TRBJ2-7|TRBD1|TRBV5-4|14|.
CASNPGQGHYEQYF
TGTGCCAGCAACCCGGGACAGGGACACTACGAGCAGTACTTC
>TRBJ2-5|TRBD2|TRBV10-3|15|once
CAISTPGGNQETQYF
TGTGCCATCAGCACCCCGGGGGGGAACCAAGAGACCCAGTACTTC
>TRBJ1-3|TRBD1|TRBV15|17|.
CATSRDGTANSGNTIYF
TGTGCCACCAGCAGAGATGGGACAGCTAACTCTGGAAACACCATATATTTT
>TRBJ2-5|TRBD2|TRBV19|12|.
CATEGGGETQYF
TGTGCCACCGAGGGCGGGGGGGAGACCCAGTACTTC
>TRBJ1-3|.|TRBV29-1|15|.
CSVSRPGYSGNTIYF
TGCAGCGTTTCCCGGCCAGGCTACTCTGGAAACACCATATATTTT
>TRBJ2-3|TRBD2|TRBV9|19|.
CASSVGRTSGGLSADTQYF
TGTGCCAGCAGCGTAGGTAGGACTAGCGGGGGTTTATCGGCAGATACGCAGTATTTT
>TRBJ1-1|.|TRBV6-5|15|few
CASSYSIHDNTEAFF
TGTGCCAGCAGTTACTCGATACATGATAACACTGAAGCTTTCTTT
>TRBJ2-7|TRBD2|TRBV29-1|14|.
CSVGVRGGTYEQYF
TGCAGCGTTGGGGTACGGGGGGGAACCTACGAGCAGTACTTC
>TRBJ2-5|TRBD2|TRBV14|16|.
CASSQGTRAVQETQYF
TGTGCCAGCAGCCAGGGGACTAGGGCCGTCCAAGAGACCCAGTACTTC
>TRBJ2-5|TRBD1|TRBV7-3|13|once
CASSFDRGETQYF
TGTGCCAGCAGCTTTGACAGGGGAGAGACCCAGTACTTC
>TRBJ1-5|.|TRBV2|12|.
CASRQGNQPQHF
TGTGCCAGCAGACAGGGCAATCAGCCCCAGCATTTT
>TRBJ1-4|.|TRBV29-1|12|.
CSVGGGHEKLFF
TGCAGCGTTGGGGGGGGCCATGAAAAACTGTTTTTT
>TRBJ1-2|TRBD1|TRBV10-3|12|.
CAIHRTGSGYTF
TGTGCCATCCACCGGACAGGGTCTGGCTACACCTTC
>TRBJ1-6|.|TRBV7-9|17|few
CASSLGPTGSGNSPLHF
TGTGCCAGCAGCTTGGGACCAACAGGGTCGGGTAATTCACCCCTCCACTTT
>TRBJ1-5|TRBD1|TRBV7-3|15|.
CASSSRTGVEQPQHF
TGTGCCAGCAGCTCCCGCACAGGGGTTGAACAGCCCCAGCATTTT
>TRBJ2-5|.|TRBV5-5|13|.
CASSFLEPGTQYF
TGTGCCAGCAGCTTTCTCGAGCCGGGGACCCAGTACTTC
>TRBJ2-2|TRBD1|TRBV5-1|14|once
CASSRGQDTGELFF
TGCGCCAGCAGCCGAGGACAGGACACCGGGGAGCTGTTTTTT
>TRBJ2-7|.|TRBV7-6|13|.
CASSLGGHYEQYF
TGTGCCAGCAGCTTAGGGGGGCACTACGAGCAGTACTTC
>TRBJ2-7|.|TRBV10-3|14|.
CAISESASTHEQYF
TGTGCCATCAGTGAGTCGGCTAGCACACACGAGCAGTACTTC
>TRBJ2-2|TRBD1|TRBV5-1|16|once
CASSPTGTANTGELFF
TGCGCCAGCAGTCCAACCGGGACAGCGAACACCGGGGAGCTGTTTTTT
>TRBJ1-1|TRBD1|TRBV19|14|.
CASSIAGGGTEAFF
TGTGCCAGTAGTATTGCAGGGGGCGGGACTGAAGCTTTCTTT